The entry below gives a single T cell receptor beta chain sequence along with its context. Its antigen remains unknown. One junction end does not reproduce the germline sequence, and a read error may be involved. The source of the sample is a study of post-analysis software for immune sequencing data. Study-wide results and limits: A significant reduction in normalized Chao1 diversity was observed in multiple sclerosis patients versus controls. With TRBV5-6, TRBV5-1 and TRBV20-1 included, several TRBV segments were more frequent in patients than in controls. Same-batch preparations were strongly co-clustered by F measure.

Every TCR beta cDNA library bore unique molecular identifiers. One entry per CDR3 protein results from TCRdb running MiXCR on the PCR reads. This repertoire shows 430,000 or so distinct CDR3 sequences, more than 30% found once; its top ten account for approximately 7.7%. The CDR3 runs 13 residues. Germline values: CDR1 ENHRY, CDR2 SYGVKD. The chain recombines TRBV10-3 with TRBJ1-5; the match to TRBD1 covers 7 bases. Material for sequencing was blood. The sequence derives from a girl aged 2 to 10 with multiple sclerosis. CDR3 nucleotide sequence: TGTGTCATCAGCCGGGACAGTCGTCAGCCCCAGCATTTT. Its translation is CVISRDSRQPQHF.